This T cell receptor beta chain emerged from a study of blood T cell repertoires in COVID-19. Participants were aged 18 to 89 years from around 26 US areas. Clinical histories supplied by participants themselves formed the basis of cohort assignment. Some clones are missing from TCRdb's copy, which holds only in-frame ones; the method was immunoSEQ multiplex PCR. Of fewer than 250,000 clones in the sample, more than 65% are singletons; the top ten hold 17%. CDR1 is SEHNR and CDR2 is FQNEAQ in the germline V gene (reference sequence). This CDR3 has 18 residues. Trimming pared 5 bases from V and 0 bases from J, leaving 17 bases between.

The receptor was isolated from a woman aged 45-59 years with acute COVID-19. The chain links TRBV7-9 to TRBJ2-6, with D perhaps TRBD2 (6 bases). Sequencing used PBMCs or T cells enriched from blood (not recorded which). CDR3 DNA sequence: TGTGCCAGCAGCCCCCCCGGTCACGGGAGCTCTGGGGCCAACGTCCTGACTTTC. Translating gives CASSPPGHGSSGANVLTF.